Presented here are 22 T cell receptor beta chains from one specimen sequenced in a study of blood T cell repertoires in COVID-19. This table comes from immunoSEQ multiplex PCR, and its TCRdb copy is limited to in-frame clones, with some not included. The table has approximately 230,000 clones, approximately 90% seen once. Sequences were obtained from PBMCs or T cells enriched from blood (not recorded which). All receptors come from a woman younger than 45 with acute COVID-19.

The chain is built from TRBV6-6 and TRBJ1-2; tentative D call: TRBD1 (6 bases). Trimming removed 1 base at V and 4 bases at J, with 16 bases between. The germline V gene encodes CDR1 MNHNY and CDR2 SVGAGI (reference sequence). This CDR3 has 16 residues. CDR3 nucleotides: TGTGCCAGCAGTTACTTAAAACAGGGAGCTGGCTATGGCTACACCTTC. Protein sequence: CASSYLKQGAGYGYTF.

The chain employs TRBV5-1 and TRBJ2-3; TRBD1 matches at 9 bases. The V gene end was trimmed by 0 bases and the J gene end by 4 bases; junction bases not matched to a gene: 6. The CDR3 sequence is 16 residues long. CDR1 and CDR2 (germline): SGHRS, YFSETQ. The CDR3 DNA sequence: TGCGCCAGCAGCTTGGGGGAGGACAGGGGTTCAGATACGCAGTATTTT. Its translation: CASSLGEDRGSDTQYF.

J is TRBJ2-7 and V is TRBV7-2, with TRBD2 matching over 9 bases. The CDR3 totals 18 residues. V gave up 0 bases and J gave up 0 bases; unmatched junction bases: 9. CDR1 and CDR2 (germline): SGHTA, FQGNSA. CDR3 bases: TGTGCCAGCAGCTTAGCCCCCTCTAGCGGGGTTATCTCCTACGAGCAGTACTTC. This translates into CASSLAPSSGVISYEQYF.

J is TRBJ2-1 and V is TRBV15; 11 nucleotides line up with TRBD2. This CDR3 region has 20 residues. Germline V lookup: CDR1 LNHNV, CDR2 YYDKDF (reference sequence). Germline trimming cut 0 bases from V and 4 bases from J; bases unmatched to any gene: 14. CDR3 DNA sequence: TGTGCCACCAGCAGAGAGGCCCCTGGACTAGCGGGCCTTCTTTACAATGAGCAGTTCTTC. It is translated as CATSREAPGLAGLLYNEQFF.

The chain recombines TRBV19 with TRBJ1-1, with 11 nucleotides matching TRBD1. The CDR3 covers 15 residues. The V segment lost 6 bases and the J segment 5 bases; nucleotides outside the gene matches: 8. Germline V gives CDR1 LNHDA, CDR2 SQIVND (reference sequence). The DNA of the CDR3 is TGTGCCAGTAGGACTCCGGACAGGGGGCGTACTGAAGCTTTCTTT. This codes for CASRTPDRGRTEAFF.

Turning to this clone: Within the sample, other DNA sequences also encode this same CDR3. This chain connects TRBV5-1 to TRBJ2-3, with D maybe TRBD2 (6 bases). With 5 bases removed from V and 1 base from J, the gap between germline ends came to 14 bases. The CDR3 runs to 15 residues. The germline gives CDR1 SGHRS, CDR2 YFSETQ. CDR3 bases: TGCGCCAGCAGTAGCGCTAGCGAACGCACAGATACGCAGTATTTT. Its protein is CASSSASERTDTQYF.

This rearrangement joins TRBV5-6 to TRBJ2-3; TRBD1 might be the D (6 bases). V lost 2 bases, J lost 9 bases, and 10 bases lay in between. The CDR3 covers 12 residues. From germline, CDR1 is SGHDT and CDR2 YYEEEE. The CDR3 loop is CASSFARGTQYF. In nucleotides, the CDR3 is TGTGCCAGCAGCTTCGCCAGGGGAACGCAGTATTTT.

The chain has TRBV18 and TRBJ2-5, with TRBD2 matching over 12 bases. This CDR3 has 15 residues. From germline, CDR1 is KGHSH and CDR2 LQKENI. V trimming: 5 bases; J trimming: 5 bases; junction bases outside the gene matches: 6. CDR3 sequence reads: CASSRETSGGETQYF. DNA of the CDR3: TGTGCCAGCTCAAGGGAGACTAGCGGGGGTGAGACCCAGTACTTC.

V is TRBV11-2 and J is TRBJ2-7; 11 positions match TRBD2. The germline CDR1 and CDR2 sequences are SGHAT and FQNNGV. Trimming took 0 bases from V and 2 from J; bases not matched to a gene: 0. The CDR3 covers 15 residues. The CDR3 here is CASSLELAGAYEQYF. The CDR3 DNA sequence: TGTGCCAGCAGCTTAGAACTAGCGGGGGCCTACGAGCAGTACTTC. Using reference TRBV11-2 and TRBJ2-7 for the parts outside the CDR3, the full variable domain is EAGVAQSPRYKIIEKRQSVAFWCNPISGHATLYWYQQILGQGPKLLIQFQNNGVVDDSQLPKDRFSAERLKGVDSTLKIQPAKLEDSAVYLCASSLELAGAYEQYFGPGTRLTVT.

The chain carries TRBV27 and TRBJ1-2; D unclear. The ends were cut back, 7 bases at V and 7 bases at J, with 22 bases in the middle. CDR3 length equals 15 residues. Germline V gene sequence: CDR1 MNHEY, CDR2 SMNVEV (reference sequence). The CDR3 nucleotides read TGTGCCAGCACCTTCCGAGGGAACCAGCCGACTGGCTACACCTTC. This codes for CASTFRGNQPTGYTF.

The chain links TRBV10-3 to TRBJ2-5, with TRBD2 matching over 11 bases. This CDR3 is built from 16 residues. Germline CDR1 ENHRY, CDR2 SYGVKD. Losses at the gene ends were 8 bases for V and 4 bases for J; bases not matched to a gene: 12. CDR3 region: CAIGNSGRASAETQYF. CDR3 DNA: TGTGCCATCGGGAATAGCGGGAGGGCCTCTGCAGAGACCCAGTACTTC.

The gene calls are TRBV3-1 (or the pseudogene TRBV3-2) and TRBJ1-2; tentatively, D is TRBD1 (6 bases). CDR3 length: 13 residues. Trimming pared 1 base from V and 7 bases from J, leaving 10 bases between. Per the germline V gene, CDR1 is LGHDT and CDR2 is YNNKEL (reference sequence). This CDR3 reads CASSQVGDTGYTF. CDR3 nucleotides: TGTGCCAGCAGCCAAGTTGGGGACACTGGCTACACCTTC.

This clone was counted a single time. The chain has TRBV6-5 and TRBJ1-3; the D gene is possibly TRBD1 (6 bases). The CDR3 consists of 14 residues. Trimming removed 6 bases at V and 4 bases at J, with 13 bases between. Germline CDR1 and CDR2: MNHEY and SVGAGI. Here the CDR3 reads CASRGTMGGNTIYF. For the CDR3, the DNA is TGTGCCAGCAGGGGGACAATGGGAGGAAACACCATATATTTT.

V and J are TRBV28 and TRBJ2-1; D is perhaps TRBD2 (5 bases). The CDR3 runs to 12 residues. In germline, CDR1 is MDHEN, CDR2 SYDVKM. V lost 7 bases, J lost 3 bases, and 7 bases lay in between. Written as DNA, the CDR3 is TGTGCCAGCACTAGCCTCTACAATGAGCAGTTCTTC. It specifies CASTSLYNEQFF.

This clone was picked up one time. CDR3 sequence (DNA): TGTGCCTGGAGTGTTGGGGGCAGCTCCTACGAGCAGTACTTC. The encoded protein is CAWSVGGSSYEQYF. The rearrangement uses TRBV30 and TRBJ2-7; TRBD1 is a possible D gene (6 bases). This CDR3 comprises 14 residues. Germline-derived CDR1 and CDR2 are GTSNPN and SVGIG (reference sequence). V was clipped by 0 bases and J by 0 bases, with 9 bases between them. The variable domain in full, completed from reference TRBV30 and TRBJ2-7, reads SQTIHQWPATLVQPVGSPLSLECTVEGTSNPNLYWYRQAAGRGLQLLFYSVGIGQISSEVPQNLSASRPQDRQFILSSKKLLLSDSGFYLCAWSVGGSSYEQYFGPGTRLTVT.

The chain couples TRBV6-5 to TRBJ1-6; no clear D gene. The V and J ends lost 0 bases and 5 bases respectively, with 11 bases between them. The CDR3 runs 16 residues. Germline V lookup: CDR1 MNHEY, CDR2 SVGAGI. The DNA for the CDR3 is TGTGCCAGCAGTTACTCGAAGTATCGGGATAATTCACCCCTCCACTTT. This encodes CASSYSKYRDNSPLHF.

CDR3 DNA: TGTGCCAGCAAATCGGCAGGCCAAACCCGAAACACCATATATTTT. Translated, it gives CASKSAGQTRNTIYF. The rearrangement links TRBV5-6 to TRBJ1-3; no definite D call. CDR1 and CDR2 from the germline V gene are SGHDT and YYEEEE. V lost 6 bases and J lost 5, with 18 bases in between. CDR3 size: 15 residues.

This clone was seen a handful of times. The chain uses TRBV12-3 or TRBV12-4 and TRBJ2-7; D not certain. V was clipped by 3 bases and J by 2 bases, with 8 bases between them. The CDR3 extends over 13 amino acids. In nucleotides, the CDR3 is TGTGCCAGCAGTTTTTACATCGCCTACGAGCAGTACTTC. The encoded protein is CASSFYIAYEQYF.

This rearrangement joins TRBV9 to TRBJ2-3, with unresolved D. The germline V gene has CDR1 SGDLS and CDR2 YYNGEE. Trimming left V 0 bases short and J 4 bases short, with 9 bases between. CDR3 length: 14 amino acids. CDR3 loop: CASSVGQYADTQYF. CDR3 nucleotides: TGTGCCAGCAGCGTAGGTCAGTATGCAGATACGCAGTATTTT.

The chain is built from TRBV5-4 and TRBJ2-1; D perhaps matches TRBD1 (6 bases). The CDR3 has 16 amino acids. V was shortened by 1 base and J by 8 bases, with 19 bases between the two germline ends. Germline loops: CDR1 SGHNT, CDR2 YYREEE (reference sequence). The chain's CDR3 is CASSLYGLRGEDEQFF. CDR3 nucleotides: TGTGCCAGCAGCTTGTACGGCCTCAGGGGAGAGGATGAGCAGTTCTTC.

The chain joins TRBV2 to TRBJ1-5; no reliable D call. In germline, CDR1 is SNHLY, CDR2 FYNNEI. This CDR3 spans 14 amino acids. Between the trimmed V and J ends, which lost 2 bases and 3 bases, there was a span of 8 bases. CDR3 protein: CASSESNYNQPQHF. In nucleotides, the CDR3 is TGTGCCAGCAGTGAATCTAATTACAATCAGCCCCAGCATTTT.

The chain uses TRBV7-9 and TRBJ2-7, with D possibly TRBD2 on 6 matching bases. The V and J ends lost 1 base and 2 bases respectively, with 9 bases between them. This CDR3 has 14 residues. Germline V CDR1 and CDR2: SEHNR, FQNEAQ (reference sequence). Here the CDR3 DNA reads TGTGCCAGCAGCTTAGTAGCGGAGGCCTACGAGCAGTACTTC. It encodes CASSLVAEAYEQYF.